This T cell receptor (beta chain) is drawn from a study of T cell responses to AZD1222 COVID-19 vaccine. Findings of the study overall: Spike-specific TCR breadth and depth were elevated following two AZD1222 doses. Donors were largely white British and mainly female; clonal diversity was possibly underestimated. Targets within unmutated variant regions were reportedly found for nearly half of spike-specific TCRs.

This clone was counted only a few times. Its target is unknown. J gave up 2 bases and V 4 bases, and 4 bases lay outside the gene matches. Germline V CDR1 and CDR2: SGHRS, YFSETQ. There are 14 residues in the CDR3. The repertoire was sequenced with immunoSEQ multiplex PCR; TCRdb's copy has only in-frame clones and lacks some. Of 130,000 or so clones in the sample, around 86% were seen once. Sequencing was performed on peripheral blood, taken 28 days after the second AZD1222 dose. The chain combines TRBV5-1 with TRBJ2-7; 9 positions match TRBD1. The origin of this receptor is an adult who received the AZD1222 COVID-19 vaccine. Here the CDR3 reads CASSLGTGTYEQYF. DNA for the CDR3: TGCGCCAGCAGCCTAGGGACAGGGACCTACGAGCAGTACTTC.